This T cell receptor (beta chain) was observed in a study of CD8+ T cells in alopecia areata. Once RNA had been extracted, it was reverse transcribed into cDNA to act as the sequencing template. Libraries were prepared by immunoSEQ multiplex PCR; TCRdb keeps only in-frame clonotypes and omits some of them. The sample has about 210,000 clones, roughly 56% seen once; the top ten hold 1.6%. Indicated treatment: oral pan-JAK inhibitor, 5-10 mg twice daily. Sequencing used CD4+ T cells sorted from blood, obtained at week 4, from a patient treated with tofacitinib. This sequence was found in a human donor with alopecia areata.

DNA of the CDR3: TGTGCCAGCAGCCAGGGAAGGGGCTATGGCTACACCTTC. This gives the protein CASSQGRGYGYTF. J is TRBJ1-2 and V is TRBV6-6; perhaps TRBD1 as D (5 bases). Trimming removed 6 bases from V and 4 bases from J, with 12 bases in between. This CDR3 has 13 residues. Per the germline V gene, CDR1 is MNHNY and CDR2 is SVGAGI (reference sequence).